The clone carrying this T cell receptor beta chain appeared once. What it binds is unknown. This record belongs to a study of T cell repertoires in cytomegalovirus infection. Study outcomes and limitations: In two of eight donors, the top clonotype was HLA-C-restricted CMV-specific.

TCRdb ran MiXCR on the reads and lists one entry per CDR3 protein. This table holds around 250,000 distinct CDR3 sequences, about a sixth found once. This CDR3 has 16 amino acids. V dropped 0 bases and J dropped 8 bases, with 19 bases sitting between them. Per germline, CDR1 MNHGY and CDR2 SAAAGT. The chain couples TRBV6-8 to TRBJ1-1; D perhaps matches TRBD1 (6 bases). Sequencing used CD8+ T cells from PBMCs. The origin of this receptor is a human donor in good health (CMV status not recorded). Some clones in this sample may be carry-over from other donors' samples. The CDR3 here is CASSYSTAGATYEAFF. CDR3 coding DNA: TGTGCCAGCAGTTACTCGACCGCAGGGGCCACCTACGAAGCTTTCTTT.